A single TCR beta chain is shown here with its context. This entry comes from a study of identical twins. Unique molecular identifiers were in the cDNA, with template-switch universal primer binding. TCRdb analysed the 5' RACE reads with MiXCR anew, one entry per CDR3 protein. The sample holds about 520,000 distinct CDR3 sequences, 22% seen once. The V gene end was trimmed by 5 bases and the J gene end by 4 bases; junction bases not matched to a gene: 8. In germline, CDR1 is SGHAT, CDR2 FQNNGV. This CDR3 has 15 residues. The same data also went into a second study, on T cells expressing NK-cell markers. That investigation notes: From sorted CD3+CD56+NKG2C+, CD3+CD56+NKG2C- and CD3+CD56-NKG2C+ T cells came the TCR beta repertoires. The authors sequenced eight donors, of whom seven were HCMV-seropositive and one was seronegative.

Source material: CD4+ T cells sorted from blood. This TCR derives from a woman aged 18-29 years in good health. The V call is TRBV11-2, the J call TRBJ2-7, with TRBD2 identical over 10 bases. The CDR3 nucleotides are TGTGCCAGCAGCACGGCCACGGGACTAGCGTACGAGCAGTACTTC. It codes for CASSTATGLAYEQYF.